The rows below give T cell receptor beta chains drawn from one sample of a study of cytomegalovirus exposure and HLA in healthy donors. Only in-frame clones appear in the TCRdb table, and some are missing; sequencing was by immunoSEQ multiplex PCR. The data contain around 180,000 clones, approximately 80% of them singletons. Sequenced: PBMCs. The receptors were sampled from a man aged 18 to 30 in good health and CMV-seronegative. Both conserved end residues are part of each CDR3. A D gene is named only where the DNA matches it firmly. A row's size may be missing; if present it is once, few, many or a size class.

CSVEIGTSGTAGELFF | TGCAGCGTTGAGATTGGGACTAGCGGGACGGCCGGGGAGCTGTTTTTT | TRBV29-1 | TRBD2 | TRBJ2-2 | .
CAWEVSGELFF | TGTGCCTGGGAAGTCAGTGGGGAGCTGTTTTTT | TRBV30 | . | TRBJ2-2 | .
CASSPTGTSGNTIYF | TGTGCCAGTAGCCCGACAGGAACCTCTGGAAACACCATATATTTT | TRBV19 | . | TRBJ1-3 | .
CASSLSRGLVLLEQYF | TGTGCCAGCAGCTTAAGCCGGGGACTAGTATTATTGGAGCAGTACTTC | TRBV11-1 | TRBD2 | TRBJ2-7 | .
CASSLTGTAQKGGYTF | TGTGCCAGCAGCTTGACCGGGACAGCTCAAAAGGGGGGCTACACCTTC | TRBV7-8 | TRBD1 | TRBJ1-2 | .
CASSSGGYYEQYF | TGTGCCAGCAGCTCCGGCGGCTACTACGAGCAGTACTTC | TRBV5-6 | . | TRBJ2-7 | .
CASSFSGYTF | TGTGCCAGCAGCTTTAGTGGCTACACCTTC | TRBV7-8 | . | TRBJ1-2 | few
CASSQGTGGPYEQYF | TGTGCCAGCAGCCAAGGAACGGGGGGGCCCTACGAGCAGTACTTC | TRBV4-2 | TRBD2 | TRBJ2-7 | .
CAISPTTGWDTEAFF | TGTGCCATCAGTCCAACGACAGGGTGGGACACTGAAGCTTTCTTT | TRBV10-3 | TRBD1 | TRBJ1-1 | once
CASSTRLASTGELFF | TGCGCCAGCAGCACCCGACTAGCGAGCACCGGGGAGCTGTTTTTT | TRBV4-3 | TRBD2 | TRBJ2-2 | few
CASSFAENSNQPQHF | TGTGCCAGCAGTTTCGCGGAAAATAGCAATCAGCCCCAGCATTTT | TRBV27 | . | TRBJ1-5 | .
CASSYSAKIRNTEAFF | TGTGCCAGCAGTTACTCGGCAAAAATTCGGAACACTGAAGCTTTCTTT | TRBV6-5 | . | TRBJ1-1 | .
CASSSTSYNEQFF | TGTGCCAGCAGCTCGACTAGTTACAATGAGCAGTTCTTC | TRBV7-3 | . | TRBJ2-1 | .
CASSGTDRNQPQHF | TGCGCCAGCAGTGGGACAGATCGCAATCAGCCCCAGCATTTT | TRBV10-2 | . | TRBJ1-5 | .
CASRHRDGGYEQYF | TGTGCCAGCAGGCACAGGGACGGCGGTTACGAGCAGTACTTC | TRBV6-5 | . | TRBJ2-7 | .
CASCKNTGELFF | TGTGCCAGCTGTAAGAACACCGGGGAGCTGTTTTTT | TRBV9 | . | TRBJ2-2 | .
CASSFSYYEQYF | TGTGCCAGCAGTTTCTCCTACTACGAGCAGTACTTC | TRBV28 | . | TRBJ2-7 | .
CASSAQGDTQYF | TGTGCCAGCAGTGCCCAGGGTGATACGCAGTATTTT | TRBV28 | . | TRBJ2-3 | .
CASSLAGTRADTQYF | TGTGCCAGCAGCTTAGCCGGGACTAGAGCAGATACGCAGTATTTT | TRBV7-2 | TRBD2 | TRBJ2-3 | .
CASSFGDQGSQYF | TGCGCCAGCAGCTTCGGAGACCAGGGGTCCCAGTACTTC | TRBV5-1 | . | TRBJ2-5 | .
CASSPQGGDTIYF | TGCGCCAGCAGCCCTCAGGGAGGGGACACCATATATTTT | TRBV5-1 | . | TRBJ1-3 | .
CASKDTPVADTQYF | TGTGCCAGCAAAGACACCCCGGTGGCAGATACGCAGTATTTT | TRBV28 | . | TRBJ2-3 | .
CASVAGAYEQYF | TGTGCCAGCGTAGCGGGAGCCTACGAGCAGTACTTC | TRBV25-1 | TRBD2 | TRBJ2-7 | .
CASRDRVGKLFF | TGTGCCAGCAGAGACAGGGTCGGAAAACTGTTTTTT | TRBV6-1 | TRBD1 | TRBJ1-4 | .
CASSSGTSSPLHF | TGTGCCAGCAGCTCGGGGACTTCTTCACCCCTCCACTTT | TRBV7-9 | . | TRBJ1-6 | .
CASSGDRGYYGYTF | TGTGCCAGCAGTGGGGACAGGGGTTACTATGGCTACACCTTC | TRBV6-5 | TRBD1 | TRBJ1-2 | .
CASRTGDTGELFF | TGTGCCAGCAGGACAGGGGACACCGGGGAGCTGTTTTTT | TRBV6-4 | TRBD1 | TRBJ2-2 | once
CASSLKGEVSPLHF | TGTGCCAGCAGCTTGAAGGGGGAAGTTTCACCCCTCCACTTT | TRBV5-6 | . | TRBJ1-6 | .
CASSLSEDGYTF | TGTGCCAGCAGCTTATCGGAGGATGGCTACACCTTC | TRBV7-9 | . | TRBJ1-2 | .
CASSGLVTEQYF | TGTGCCAGCAGCGGACTAGTAACCGAGCAGTACTTC | TRBV13 | TRBD2 | TRBJ2-7 | once
CASSPEGTSGFYEQYF | TGTGCCAGCAGCCCCGAAGGGACTAGCGGGTTCTACGAGCAGTACTTC | TRBV7-8 | TRBD2 | TRBJ2-7 | .
CASSPRSGRDGETQYF | TGTGCCAGCAGCCCCCGTAGCGGGAGAGACGGGGAGACCCAGTACTTC | TRBV4-2 | TRBD2 | TRBJ2-5 | .
CASSTGTSGLPDTQYF | TGTGCCAGTAGTACCGGGACTAGCGGACTCCCAGATACGCAGTATTTT | TRBV19 | TRBD2 | TRBJ2-3 | .
CASSHPSQVQETQYF | TGTGCCAGCAGTCACCCCTCTCAGGTCCAAGAGACCCAGTACTTC | TRBV25-1 | . | TRBJ2-5 | .
CASRIDGQYGYTF | TGCGCCAGCAGAATTGACGGACAGTATGGCTACACCTTC | TRBV5-1 | . | TRBJ1-2 | .
CASSPTGLGYEQYF | TGTGCCAGCAGTCCCACAGGGCTGGGGTACGAGCAGTACTTC | TRBV6-5 | . | TRBJ2-7 | .
CASSEFRAGGNQPQHF | TGTGCCAGCAGTGAATTTCGGGCAGGGGGCAATCAGCCCCAGCATTTT | TRBV2 | . | TRBJ1-5 | .
CASSLRGGDSYEQYF | TGTGCCAGCAGCTTAAGGGGAGGGGATTCCTACGAGCAGTACTTC | TRBV7-8 | TRBD2 | TRBJ2-7 | .
CASRPGTQRVYEQYF | TGTGCCAGCAGGCCCGGGACTCAAAGGGTCTACGAGCAGTACTTC | TRBV6-5 | . | TRBJ2-7 | few
CASSRTSGIGSEQYF | TGTGCCAGTAGTAGGACTAGCGGGATAGGCTCCGAGCAGTACTTC | TRBV19 | TRBD2 | TRBJ2-7 | once
CASSLDRAHVYEQYF | TGTGCCAGCAGCTTAGACAGGGCCCATGTCTACGAGCAGTACTTC | TRBV7-9 | . | TRBJ2-7 | .
CASSLEPRRSNQPQHF | TGTGCCAGCAGCTTAGAACCCAGGAGGAGCAATCAGCCCCAGCATTTT | TRBV7-6 | . | TRBJ1-5 | .
CANTGPSTDTQYF | TGTGCAAACACAGGGCCCAGCACAGATACGCAGTATTTT | TRBV28 | . | TRBJ2-3 | .
CASSPSGPNYGYTF | TGTGCCAGCTCACCATCGGGTCCCAACTATGGCTACACCTTC | TRBV18 | . | TRBJ1-2 | .
CASNNNRGSDEQYF | TGTGCCAGCAACAACAACAGGGGGTCCGACGAGCAGTACTTC | TRBV19 | TRBD1 | TRBJ2-7 | .
CSVDVGGKLFF | TGCAGCGTTGATGTTGGAGGGAAACTGTTTTTT | TRBV29-1 | . | TRBJ1-4 | .
CALYDSLIYGYTF | TGTGCCCTGTACGACAGCCTCATCTATGGCTACACCTTC | TRBV10-3 | . | TRBJ1-2 | .
CSVLRRDAYEQYF | TGCAGCGTCCTTCGGAGGGACGCCTACGAGCAGTACTTC | TRBV29-1 | . | TRBJ2-7 | .
CASSRDRGLDEQFF | TGTGCCAGCAGTCGGGACAGGGGGCTCGATGAGCAGTTCTTC | TRBV6-4 | TRBD1 | TRBJ2-1 | few